This entry is about one T cell receptor (beta chain). This record belongs to a study of blood T cell repertoires in COVID-19. Data came from immunoSEQ multiplex PCR; TCRdb stores just in-frame clones and leaves some out. This table holds some 70,000 clones, more than 70% found once. The CDR3 has 15 residues. J was trimmed by 4 bases and V by 2 bases; bases with no gene match: 5. CDR1 is SGHNT and CDR2 is YYREEE in the germline V gene (reference sequence). The chain recombines TRBV5-4 with TRBJ1-4, with TRBD1 matching 7 bases. The sequence derives from a woman aged 35 to 49 who had recovered from COVID-19. The source material was PBMCs or T cells enriched from blood (not recorded which). CDR3 loop: CASSLGQADNEKLFF. DNA of the CDR3: TGTGCCAGCAGCTTAGGACAGGCTGATAATGAAAAACTGTTTTTT.